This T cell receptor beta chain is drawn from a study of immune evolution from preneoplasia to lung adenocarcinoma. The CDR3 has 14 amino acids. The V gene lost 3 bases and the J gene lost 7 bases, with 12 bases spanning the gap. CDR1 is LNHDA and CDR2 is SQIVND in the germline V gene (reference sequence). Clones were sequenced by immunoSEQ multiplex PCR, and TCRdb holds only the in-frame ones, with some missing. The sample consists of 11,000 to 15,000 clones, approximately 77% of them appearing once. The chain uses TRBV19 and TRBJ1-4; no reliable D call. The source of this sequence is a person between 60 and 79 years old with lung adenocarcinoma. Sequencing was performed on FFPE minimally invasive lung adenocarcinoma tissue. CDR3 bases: TGTGCCAGTAGTATTCACCGGTCTGGTGAAAAACTGTTTTTT. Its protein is CASSIHRSGEKLFF. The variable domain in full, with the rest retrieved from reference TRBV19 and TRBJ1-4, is DGGITQSPKYLFRKEGQNVTLSCEQNLNHDAMYWYRQDPGQGLRLIYYSQIVNDFQKGDIAEGYSVSREKKESFPLTVTSAQKNPTAFYLCASSIHRSGEKLFFGSGTQLSVL.